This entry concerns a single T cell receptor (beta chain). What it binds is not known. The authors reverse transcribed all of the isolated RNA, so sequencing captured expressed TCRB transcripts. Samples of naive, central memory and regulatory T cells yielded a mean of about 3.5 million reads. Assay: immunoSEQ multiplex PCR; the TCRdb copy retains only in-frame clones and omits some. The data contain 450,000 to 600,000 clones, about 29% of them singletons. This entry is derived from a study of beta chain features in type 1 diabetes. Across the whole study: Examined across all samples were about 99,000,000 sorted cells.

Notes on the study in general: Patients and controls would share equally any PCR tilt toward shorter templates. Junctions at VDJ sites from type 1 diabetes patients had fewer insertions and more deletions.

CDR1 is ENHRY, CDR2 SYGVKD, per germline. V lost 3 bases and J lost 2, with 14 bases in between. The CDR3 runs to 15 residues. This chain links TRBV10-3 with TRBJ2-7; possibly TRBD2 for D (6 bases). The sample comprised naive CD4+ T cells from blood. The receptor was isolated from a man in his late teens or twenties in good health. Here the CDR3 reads CAISDASETTYEQYF. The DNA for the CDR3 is TGTGCCATCAGTGACGCTAGCGAAACAACCTACGAGCAGTACTTC.